This TCR beta chain is drawn from a study of T cells in Graves' hyperthyroidism and ophthalmopathy. RNA transcripts were the template for amplifying TCR beta CDR3 regions. With the HTBI primer set, the TCR CDR3 went through a first round of RT-PCR. TCRdb re-derived calls from the multiplex PCR reads in MiXCR, one entry per CDR3 protein. The top ten clones hold around 47% of a sample with roughly 500,000 distinct CDR3 sequences, 46% of them seen once. Whole-study findings and limits: Blood also held most thyroid clonotypes expanded beyond 0.001. With a median lead of roughly 6.8 months before onset, the model predicted ophthalmopathy.

Germline V CDR1 and CDR2: SEHNR, FQNEAQ (reference sequence). The CDR3 has 14 amino acids. The junction had 10 bases not matched to a gene; V was cut back by 6 bases and J by 11 bases. Only a few counts were recorded for this clonotype. Its specificity is unknown. The genes are TRBV7-9 and TRBJ1-6, with TRBD1 identical over 7 bases. The sequence was obtained from an adult woman with Graves' disease, either hyperthyroidism or ophthalmopathy (not recorded which). The sequenced sample was peripheral blood or thyroid tissue (not recorded which). The CDR3 nucleotides read TGTGCCAGCAGTGGGGGACAGACCCCGGCACCCCTCCACTTT. Translation: CASSGGQTPAPLHF.